A single sample is the source of the 28 T cell receptor beta chains below, sequenced in a study of human T cells and chemical hapten exposure. Described time point: pre-sensitization, week 0. Treatment here: therapeutic diphenylcyclopropenone sensitization with weekly scalp DPC. MiXCR, run by TCRdb on the RACE reads, gives a single entry per CDR3 protein. The sample contains fewer than 200,000 distinct CDR3 sequences, around 30% of which appear only once. Sequences were derived from whole blood, sampled in connection with sensitization to the hapten diphenylcyclopropenone (DPC). These receptors were collected from a woman under 40 with alopecia areata. Some clones in this sample may be carry-over from other donors' samples.

The chain has TRBV4-2 and TRBJ2-1; 12 nucleotides match TRBD2. The CDR3 is 16 amino acids. Losses at the gene ends were 4 bases for V and 9 bases for J; bases not matched to a gene: 10. Germline V gene data show CDR1 as LGHNA and CDR2 as YNFKEQ. CDR3 loop: CASSPSTSGGFSEQFF. The CDR3 nucleotides read TGTGCCAGCAGCCCCTCGACTAGCGGGGGTTTCAGTGAGCAGTTCTTC.

This clonotype has just a few counts. V is TRBV29-1 and J is TRBJ2-3; the D gene is possibly TRBD1 (6 bases). The CDR3 is made up of 13 amino acids. The germline gives CDR1 SQVTM, CDR2 ANQGSEA. V was trimmed by 6 bases and J by 6 bases, leaving 16 bases between them. The CDR3 nucleotides are TGCAGCGTAGAACAGGGCCGGCGGGATACGCAGTATTTT. Its protein product is CSVEQGRRDTQYF.

V usage is TRBV4-2 and J usage is TRBJ2-1; D call uncertain. V was shortened by 0 bases and J by 9 bases, with 9 bases between the two germline ends. Per germline, CDR1 LGHNA and CDR2 YNFKEQ. The CDR3 spans 13 residues. CDR3 residues: CASSQDRPSEQFF. The CDR3 nucleotides read TGTGCCAGCAGCCAAGATCGGCCCAGTGAGCAGTTCTTC.

The rearrangement links TRBV4-2 to TRBJ1-2; no firm D call. Germline V gives CDR1 LGHNA, CDR2 YNFKEQ. The CDR3 length is 15 residues. Deletions cut 0 bases from V and 2 bases from J, with 10 bases between. DNA for the CDR3: TGTGCCAGCAGCCAAGATACGGGCAGAAACTATGGCTACACCTTC. Translated, it gives CASSQDTGRNYGYTF.

In this sample, this clonotype turned up a few times. The chain links TRBV20-1 to TRBJ1-1, with 7 bases that match TRBD1. The CDR3 runs to 12 residues. CDR1 and CDR2 from the germline V gene are DFQATT and SNEGSKA (reference sequence). CDR3: CSAGRGGTEAFF. The CDR3 region has the DNA TGCAGCGCGGGCAGGGGGGGCACTGAAGCTTTCTTT.

The chain has TRBV2 and TRBJ1-1, with 8 bases that match TRBD1. Germline values: CDR1 SNHLY, CDR2 FYNNEI. V gave up 6 bases and J gave up 4 bases; unmatched junction bases: 4. This CDR3 spans 13 amino acids. CDR3 nucleotides: TGTGCCAGCAGGTTAACAGGGGGCACTGAAGCTTTCTTT. Amino acid sequence: CASRLTGGTEAFF.

This clonotype occurred a few times. V usage is TRBV27 and J usage is TRBJ1-2; TRBD1 matches at 10 bases. The CDR3 runs to 17 residues. V gave up 7 bases and J gave up 8 bases; unmatched junction bases: 19. CDR1 MNHEY and CDR2 SMNVEV come from the germline V gene (reference sequence). DNA of the CDR3: TGTGCCAGCAACAATAAGGGACAGGGGCGGAGAGGAAGCGGCTACACCTTC. This gives the protein CASNNKGQGRRGSGYTF.

The chain carries TRBV4-1 and TRBJ2-1; D is unclear. V gave up 0 bases and J gave up 6 bases, with 9 bases separating them. The length of the CDR3 is 14 residues. CDR1 and CDR2 (germline): MGHRA, YSYEKL. The CDR3 coding sequence is TGCGCCAGCAGCCAAGATTGGTCTAGCAATGAGCAGTTCTTC. Amino acid sequence: CASSQDWSSNEQFF.

This clonotype showed up just a few times. The V call is TRBV12-3 or TRBV12-4, the J call TRBJ1-4; no firm D call. The CDR3 extends over 14 amino acids. V lost 6 bases and J 3 bases, leaving 11 bases between the germline ends. In DNA form, the CDR3 reads TGTGCCAGCAGCCTTCTGGCGGCTAATGAAAAACTGTTTTTT. It specifies CASSLLAANEKLFF.

This clonotype was seen a few times. The chain uses TRBV7-2 and TRBJ2-3; a possible D gene is TRBD2 (5 bases). Trimming took 6 bases from V and 4 from J, leaving 17 bases between them. CDR1 is SGHTA, CDR2 FQGNSA, per germline. This CDR3 contains 15 residues. The CDR3 reads CASSQDGGGADTQYF. The DNA for the CDR3 is TGTGCCAGCAGTCAGGACGGAGGAGGAGCAGATACGCAGTATTTT.

For this clonotype: The junction does not match germline at one end; this may be a read error. V and J are TRBV9 and TRBJ1-1, with D possibly matching TRBD1 (6 bases). The CDR3 runs to 13 residues. From germline, CDR1 is SGDLS and CDR2 YYNGEE. The DNA of the CDR3 is TGCGCCAGCAGTAGAGGGCAGGGGCTGGATGCTTTCTTT. This translates into CASSRGQGLDAFF. Full variable domain (remainder filled in from reference TRBV9 and TRBJ1-1): DSGVTQTPKHLITATGQRVTLRCSPRSGDLSVYWYQQSLDQGLQFLIQYYNGEERAKGNILERFSAQQFPDLHSELNLSSLELGDSALYFCASSRGQGLDAFFGQGTRLTVV.

The rearrangement joins TRBV28 to TRBJ2-7, with TRBD2 matching 8 bases. The junction had 11 bases not matched to a gene; V was cut back by 7 bases and J by 6 bases. Germline CDR1 is MDHEN and CDR2 is SYDVKM. The CDR3 runs 14 residues. The CDR3 here is CASTRGGLPPEQYF. CDR3 nucleotide sequence: TGTGCCAGCACTCGGGGGGGACTCCCCCCCGAGCAGTACTTC.

This clonotype has at least ten counts. This chain links TRBV7-2 with TRBJ1-5; 8 bases align to TRBD1. Germline-derived CDR1 and CDR2 are SGHTA and FQGNSA. The junction had 1 base not matched to a gene; V was cut back by 5 bases and J by 4 bases. The CDR3 extends over 13 amino acids. DNA of the CDR3: TGTGCCAGCAGCCGACAGGGGAATCAGCCCCAGCATTTT. Residues: CASSRQGNQPQHF. The complete variable domain, with remaining parts taken from reference TRBV7-2 and TRBJ1-5, reads GAGVSQSPSNKVTEKGKDVELRCDPISGHTALYWYRQSLGQGLEFLIYFQGNSAPDKSGLPSDRFSAERTGGSVSTLTIQRTQQEDSAVYLCASSRQGNQPQHFGDGTRLSIL.

This clonotype was seen more than once but under ten times. This chain links TRBV6-2 or TRBV6-3 with TRBJ1-1; D gene unclear. Germline assignment: CDR1 MNHEY and CDR2 SVGEGT. The CDR3 covers 13 residues. The V and J ends lost 2 bases and 5 bases respectively, with 9 bases between them. The DNA of the CDR3 is TGTGCCAGCAGTTACCCGGGAAGAACTGAAGCTTTCTTT. Protein sequence: CASSYPGRTEAFF.

The chain recombines TRBV20-1 with TRBJ2-7; 8 positions agree with TRBD1. Germline V gene data show CDR1 as DFQATT and CDR2 as SNEGSKA (reference sequence). The CDR3 sequence is 12 residues long. V lost 2 bases to trimming and J lost 13 bases; unmatched junction nucleotides: 10. CDR3 bases: TGCAGTGCTAGACTCGAATCGGGACAGGTATACTTC. Protein: CSARLESGQVYF.

J is TRBJ2-5 and V is TRBV28, with 10 bases lining up with TRBD1. V trimming: 3 bases; J trimming: 4 bases; junction bases outside the gene matches: 8. Germline-derived CDR1 and CDR2 are MDHEN and SYDVKM. This CDR3 is 16 amino acids long. This CDR3 reads CASSLVDRGRGETQYF. In DNA, the CDR3 is TGTGCCAGCAGTTTGGTTGACAGGGGGCGGGGAGAGACCCAGTACTTC. The full variable domain, with the rest looked up from reference TRBV28 and TRBJ2-5, is DVKVTQSSRYLVKRTGEKVFLECVQDMDHENMFWYRQDPGLGLRLIYFSYDVKMKEKGDIPEGYSVSREKKERFSLILESASTNQTSMYLCASSLVDRGRGETQYFGPGTRLLVL.

This clonotype was seen once. The rearrangement joins TRBV18 to TRBJ1-1; D uncertain. The CDR3 consists of 14 residues. Germline V gene data show CDR1 as KGHSH and CDR2 as LQKENI. V lost 1 base and J lost 1, with 7 bases in between. DNA for the CDR3: TGTGCCAGCTCACCACGGGCAGAGAACACTGAAGCTTTCTTT. Its protein is CASSPRAENTEAFF.

The chain combines TRBV9 with TRBJ2-7, with a tentative D call TRBD2 (5 bases). Germline CDR1 SGDLS, CDR2 YYNGEE. Trimming took 4 bases from V and 4 from J, leaving 15 bases between them. The length of the CDR3 is 14 residues. The CDR3 protein is CASSLQDGIYEQYF. In DNA, the CDR3 is TGTGCCAGCAGCCTCCAGGACGGGATTTACGAGCAGTACTTC. Filled out from reference TRBV9 and TRBJ2-7, the complete variable domain reads DSGVTQTPKHLITATGQRVTLRCSPRSGDLSVYWYQQSLDQGLQFLIQYYNGEERAKGNILERFSAQQFPDLHSELNLSSLELGDSALYFCASSLQDGIYEQYFGPGTRLTVT.

This clonotype was seen a few times. V is TRBV12-3 or TRBV12-4 and J is TRBJ1-2; TRBD1 might be the D (5 bases). The CDR3 consists of 12 residues. V was shortened by 3 bases and J by 6 bases, with 8 bases between the two germline ends. The CDR3 here is CASSFSGDGYTF. The CDR3 bases are TGTGCCAGCAGTTTCTCGGGGGATGGCTACACCTTC.

The V and J genes are TRBV4-1 and TRBJ2-7; D unclear. The germline V gene encodes CDR1 MGHRA and CDR2 YSYEKL. V was pared by 1 base and J by 3 bases, with 13 bases between. This CDR3 contains 15 residues. The CDR3 sequence: CASSQVHRADYEQYF. CDR3 nucleotide sequence: TGCGCCAGCAGCCAAGTCCACAGAGCAGACTACGAGCAGTACTTC.

In its sample, this clonotype was seen a few times. The rearrangement links TRBV2 to TRBJ2-7, with D hard to call. The length of the CDR3 is 14 residues. The germline V gene encodes CDR1 SNHLY and CDR2 FYNNEI. V lost 9 bases, J lost 0 bases, and 15 bases lay in between. The CDR3 DNA sequence: TGTGCCAGTAGGGAATACGGATACTCCTACGAGCAGTACTTC. Protein: CASREYGYSYEQYF.

The CDR3 sequence: CASSYATARGNTIYF. The CDR3 region has the DNA TGTGCCAGCAGTTACGCGACAGCGAGGGGAAACACCATATATTTT. The chain is built from TRBV6-5 and TRBJ1-3; possibly TRBD1 for D (5 bases). Trimming stripped 2 bases from V and 4 bases from J, with 12 bases between. The CDR3 is 15 amino acids. CDR1 MNHEY and CDR2 SVGAGI come from the germline V gene.

This chain joins TRBV4-3 and TRBJ1-2; TRBD1 matches at 8 bases. CDR3 size: 14 residues. Germline V gene lookup returns CDR1 LGHNA and CDR2 YSLEER. Losses at the gene ends were 4 bases for V and 6 bases for J; bases not matched to a gene: 7. The DNA of the CDR3 is TGCGCCAGCAGCCGGGAACAGGGGGTGGATGGCTACACCTTC. As protein: CASSREQGVDGYTF.

This clonotype was detected ten times or more. DNA for the CDR3: TGCAGTGCTAGAGTAGTGACCGGTAACACTGAAGCTTTCTTT. It yields the protein CSARVVTGNTEAFF. The genes are TRBV20-1 and TRBJ1-1; D call uncertain. Germline lookup yields CDR1 DFQATT and CDR2 SNEGSKA (reference sequence). The CDR3 sequence is 14 residues long. V shed 1 base and J shed 2 bases, with 11 bases lying between them.

This clonotype was found a few times. The rearrangement links TRBV9 to TRBJ2-3; a weak D match, TRBD2 (6 bases). Germline CDR1 SGDLS, CDR2 YYNGEE. The CDR3 is 17 residues long. V lost 3 bases and J lost 1, with 18 bases in between. In DNA form, the CDR3 reads TGTGCCAGCAGCGAGGCCCCTCCACTAGCAGGCACAGATACGCAGTATTTT. This encodes CASSEAPPLAGTDTQYF.

This clonotype was counted ten times or more. The genes are TRBV27 and TRBJ1-4; tentatively, D is TRBD1 (5 bases). Germline CDR1 MNHEY, CDR2 SMNVEV (reference sequence). CDR3 length equals 14 residues. The V and J ends lost 3 bases and 11 bases respectively, with 16 bases between them. The CDR3 bases are TGTGCCAGCAGTTTTCGACAGCCCCCTGGCAAACTGTTTTTT. As protein: CASSFRQPPGKLFF. Drawing the rest from reference TRBV27 and TRBJ1-4, the complete variable domain is EAQVTQNPRYLITVTGKKLTVTCSQNMNHEYMSWYRQDPGLGLRQIYYSMNVEVTDKGDVPEGYKVSRKEKRNFPLILESPSPNQTSLYFCASSFRQPPGKLFFGSGTQLSVL.

This clonotype was seen more than once but under ten times. This chain uses TRBV9 with TRBJ1-4, with 8 positions matching TRBD1. The CDR3 length is 15 residues. V shed 2 bases and J 6 bases; nucleotides not matched to a gene: 6. From germline, CDR1 is SGDLS and CDR2 YYNGEE. The CDR3 nucleotides are TGTGCCAGCAGCGTCGGACAGGGCGGGGATGAAAAACTGTTTTTT. Amino acids: CASSVGQGGDEKLFF.

V and J are TRBV5-4 and TRBJ2-3, with 8 bases lining up with TRBD2. This CDR3 is 15 amino acids long. The germline CDR1 and CDR2 sequences are SGHNT and YYREEE (reference sequence). The V gene end was trimmed by 1 base and the J gene end by 8 bases; junction bases not matched to a gene: 9. The CDR3 DNA is TGTGCCAGCAGCTTGTACGGGGGGGGCGCGGCTACGCAGTATTTT. This sequence encodes CASSLYGGGAATQYF.